The 16 T cell receptor beta chains below come from one sample, sequenced in a study of CD8+CD57+ T cells in acquired aplastic anemia. Genomic DNA templated the TCR beta VDJ and CDR3 profiling. TCRdb independently ran MiXCR on the reads; one entry per CDR3 protein. The sample has 400,000 to 450,000 distinct CDR3 sequences, 55% to 70% seen once. Material: sorted CD4+, CD8+, or CD8+CD57+ T cells (not recorded which) from PBMCs. All receptors derive from a human donor in good health, serving as a control.

A word on this clonotype: The DNA is left out, because the CDR3 cannot be placed on it with certainty; the CDR3 is given as TCRdb lists it. The CDR3 loop reads CASSQYLCSVEGGSGQTSGNTIYF. The chain uses TRBV7-2 and TRBJ1-3. 24 amino acids form the CDR3, both terminal residues included. CDR1 and CDR2 from the germline V gene are SGHTA and FQGNSA.

This sequence joins TRBV7-2 and TRBJ1-4, with D perhaps matching TRBD1 (5 bases). V lost 10 bases to trimming and J lost 14 bases, with 20 bases between them. Germline loops: CDR1 SGHTA, CDR2 FQGNSA. This CDR3 region has 12 residues. Here the CDR3 DNA reads TGTGCCACGGGGGGGGACGTTGAAGTGCTGTTTTTT. This sequence encodes CATGGDVEVLFF.

This chain links TRBV4-2 with TRBJ2-5, with a tentative D call TRBD2 (6 bases). This CDR3 contains 16 residues. CDR1 and CDR2 (germline): LGHNA, YNFKEQ. Trimming stripped 0 bases from V and 5 bases from J, with 16 bases between. CDR3 bases: TGTGCCAGCAGCCAAGACGCGGGGTCGGGCGGGGAGACCCAGTACTTC. Protein sequence: CASSQDAGSGGETQYF.

The chain carries TRBV9 and TRBJ1-6; no definite D call. CDR3 length: 15 amino acids. Trimming removed 4 bases from V and 14 bases from J, with 22 bases in between. Germline V CDR1 and CDR2: SGDLS, YYNGEE. CDR3 region: CASSYPVRARSALHF. The CDR3, as DNA: TGTGCCAGCAGCTACCCAGTACGAGCGCGGTCAGCCCTCCACTTT.

For this clonotype: The CDR3 does not close with the conserved phenylalanine or tryptophan, likely indicating a read error. Because the CDR3's place on the DNA is in doubt, the DNA is left out and the CDR3 is given as listed by TCRdb. CDR3 sequence: CASSGDRKEKLFFDS. The gene calls are TRBV2 and TRBJ2-7; the table's D call of TRBD1 was not tested on the DNA. The germline V gene encodes CDR1 SNHLY and CDR2 FYNNEI. The CDR3 region is 15 residues in length, termini included.

This clonotype was counted only a few times. The chain has TRBV6-6 and TRBJ2-5; no definite D call. This CDR3 is 14 amino acids long. Germline V gives CDR1 MNHNY, CDR2 SVGAGI (reference sequence). Trimming removed 0 bases from V and 1 base from J, with 6 bases in between. The CDR3 sequence is CASSYSMGQETQYF. The CDR3 nucleotides are TGTGCCAGCAGTTACTCGATGGGCCAAGAGACCCAGTACTTC.

The table lists this clonotype with a few counts. The chain carries TRBV7-2 and TRBJ2-5; D is possibly TRBD1 (6 bases). V was clipped by 1 base and J by 5 bases, with 8 bases between them. Germline lookup yields CDR1 SGHTA and CDR2 FQGNSA. The CDR3 is made up of 13 amino acids. The DNA for the CDR3 is TGTGCCAGCAGCTTAGGGGGGCCGGAGACCCAGTACTTC. This encodes CASSLGGPETQYF.

For this clonotype: Sequence at one end of the junction differs from germline and may be a read error. The chain couples TRBV7-9 to TRBJ2-2, with 10 positions matching TRBD1. The CDR3 runs to 15 residues. The germline V gene encodes CDR1 SEHNR and CDR2 FQNEAQ (reference sequence). CDR3 bases: TGTGCCAGCAGTCCAAGACAGGGGGCGGGCGGGGAGATGTTTTTT. It codes for CASSPRQGAGGEMFF.

V gene TRBV2 combines with J gene TRBJ2-7; D remains unclear. V gave up 5 bases and J gave up 11 bases, with 13 bases separating them. The CDR3 covers 11 residues. Germline V gene data show CDR1 as SNHLY and CDR2 as FYNNEI. CDR3 sequence reads: CASSSVKTEYF. The CDR3 region has the DNA TGTGCCAGCAGTTCCGTGAAGACGGAGTACTTC.

The chain uses TRBV7-9 and TRBJ2-1; D perhaps matches TRBD1 (5 bases). This CDR3 region has 13 residues. V dropped 5 bases and J dropped 8 bases, with 13 bases sitting between them. Germline assignment: CDR1 SEHNR and CDR2 FQNEAQ (reference sequence). CDR3 sequence: CASSRDGADEQFF. Written as DNA, the CDR3 is TGTGCCAGCAGCAGAGATGGGGCTGATGAGCAGTTCTTC.

The chain recombines TRBV7-3 with TRBJ2-1, with 12 bases identical to TRBD2. CDR1 is SGHTA and CDR2 is FQGTGA in the germline V gene. Trimming at V came to 4 bases and at J to 9 bases, leaving 10 bases not matched to a gene. There are 16 residues in the CDR3. The CDR3 loop reads CASSSPSGGAGSEQFF. DNA of the CDR3: TGTGCCAGCAGCTCCCCTAGCGGGGGGGCCGGGTCTGAGCAGTTCTTC.

This clonotype occurred a few times. The chain employs TRBV20-1 and TRBJ2-7; maybe TRBD1 (6 bases). Trimming pared 3 bases from V and 0 bases from J, leaving 18 bases between. This CDR3 is built from 16 residues. The germline CDR1 and CDR2 sequences are DFQATT and SNEGSKA (reference sequence). CDR3 region: CSARTPWGQGSYEQYF. As DNA, the CDR3 is TGCAGTGCTAGGACCCCTTGGGGGCAGGGCTCCTACGAGCAGTACTTC.

The genes are TRBV10-3 and TRBJ2-6, with D uncertain. Deletions cut 7 bases from V and 0 bases from J, with 10 bases between. Germline CDR1 reads ENHRY; CDR2 reads SYGVKD. The CDR3 covers 15 residues. The CDR3 coding sequence is TGTGCCATCACGGGCGGCCTCTCTGGGGCCAACGTCCTGACTTTC. Translating it yields CAITGGLSGANVLTF.

This clonotype came up many times. This sequence joins TRBV5-1 and TRBJ1-3; D is unclear. There are 14 residues in the CDR3. V was pared by 4 bases and J by 0 bases, with 8 bases between. Germline CDR1 reads SGHRS; CDR2 reads YFSETQ. The CDR3 region is CASSAGDSGNTIYF. The CDR3 DNA sequence: TGCGCCAGCAGCGCGGGAGACTCTGGAAACACCATATATTTT.

This clonotype appeared a few times. The chain joins TRBV29-1 to TRBJ2-7; no clear D gene. V was cut by 8 bases and J by 3 bases, with 14 bases left in between. Per the germline V gene, CDR1 is SQVTM and CDR2 is ANQGSEA. The CDR3 sequence is 12 residues long. CDR3 loop: CSYRQSHYEQYF. In DNA form, the CDR3 reads TGCAGCTACCGGCAGAGCCACTACGAGCAGTACTTC.

This clonotype was seen only once. The chain is built from TRBV6-4 and TRBJ1-5; a weak D match, TRBD1 (5 bases). Deletions cut 5 bases from V and 4 bases from J, with 15 bases between. CDR1 is MRHNA and CDR2 is SNTAGT in the germline V gene. The CDR3 contains 15 residues. In DNA form, the CDR3 reads TGTGCCAGCAGTAGAGTTGGGCAGGGTAATCAGCCCCAGCATTTT. Its translation is CASSRVGQGNQPQHF.